The clone carrying this T cell receptor (beta chain) occurred once. Its antigen is not identified. The culture ran for approximately 11 days before CD4+ T cells were isolated. As their vaccination, participants received two doses of either BNT162b2 or mRNA-1273. Replacing half the medium with IL-2 medium was done on days 3 and 7. After removal of 1 base from V and 11 bases from J, the junction contained 3 bases not matched to a gene. The CDR3 contains 13 residues. In germline, CDR1 is SGHDN, CDR2 FVKESK. The data originate from a study of vaccination effects on CD4 cells after COVID-19. About the research overall: ViraFEST used viral peptide pools to expand antigen-specific CD4+ T cells before sequencing.

Overall study results and limits: The study found that only 1 of 255 vaccine-induced clones from healthy vaccinees cross-reacted with common cold coronaviruses.

TCRdb's table, derived via immunoSEQ multiplex PCR, lists solely in-frame clones and lacks some. The sample holds about 66,000 clones, approximately 79% seen once. Specimen: CD4+ T cells from PBMCs cultured without peptide, collected after COVID-19 vaccination. The chain has TRBV14 and TRBJ1-4; 8 bases agree with TRBD1. This TCR was recovered from a human donor who received a COVID-19 vaccine. As DNA, the CDR3 is TGTGCCAGCAGCCAAGCAGGGGGCGGGAAACTGTTTTTT. Its protein product is CASSQAGGGKLFF.